This T cell receptor (beta chain) is from a study of cytomegalovirus exposure and HLA in healthy donors. Study outcomes and limitations: In an earlier analysis, most TCR beta V segments were productive about 87% or about 30% of the time. Associated with HLA alleles at 0.05 false discovery rate in a later analysis were 16,951 TCR beta sequences.

This CDR3 has 17 residues. Germline V gives CDR1 MGHRA, CDR2 YSYEKL. V dropped 0 bases and J dropped 9 bases, with 21 bases sitting between them. Vbeta (60) and Jbeta (13) primers were used in the PCR. TCRdb keeps only in-frame clones here, not all; method: immunoSEQ multiplex PCR. Found here are some 150,000 clones, 70% to 80% of them singletons; the top ten hold 5% to 6.5%. As concerns this clone: Its antigen is not known.

The sequence was obtained from a man aged 45-65 years in good health and CMV-seropositive. V gene TRBV4-1 combines with J gene TRBJ2-1, with D perhaps matching TRBD2 (6 bases). Sequencing was done on a sample of PBMCs. The CDR3 spells CASSQDAGSGALSEQFF. The CDR3 coding sequence is TGCGCCAGCAGCCAAGATGCTGGTAGCGGAGCCCTCAGTGAGCAGTTCTTC.